The source of this TCR beta chain is a study of control samples from healthy donors and cancer patients. Clones were sequenced by immunoSEQ multiplex PCR, and TCRdb holds only the in-frame ones, with some missing. The sample yields fewer than 200,000 clones, nearly 90% seen once. The CDR3 is made up of 14 amino acids. The germline gives CDR1 SGHRS, CDR2 YFSETQ. V shed 3 bases and J 3 bases; nucleotides not matched to a gene: 5. This rearrangement joins TRBV5-1 to TRBJ2-7; TRBD1 matches at 8 bases. The sequencing input was blood. The receptor was derived from a woman between 50 and 59 years old in good health. The CDR3 protein is CASSSTGDGYEQYF. CDR3 sequence (DNA): TGCGCCAGCAGCTCGACAGGGGACGGCTACGAGCAGTACTTC.